This TCR beta chain was identified in a study of blood T cell repertoires in COVID-19. Study as a whole: Specimens from acute and convalescent COVID-19 originated in the United States, Italy and Spain. Sources were T cells, B-cell-depleted T cells, or PBMCs; the material itself was cDNA or gDNA.

Germline-derived CDR1 and CDR2 are KGHDR and SFDVKD. J lost 6 bases, V lost 2 bases, and 6 bases had no gene match. This CDR3 is 16 amino acids long. Methods used by the authors: Researchers report that nucleated cell counts were estimated from reference gene primer amplification. Profiled with immunoSEQ multiplex PCR; TCRdb holds only in-frame clones, not every one. V and J calls and clone size come straight from that table; D and trimming were deduced from the DNA. The sample consists of approximately 41,000 clones, 81% of them appearing once. This TCR was recovered from a man aged 40-49 years with active or convalescent COVID-19. Input material: peripheral blood. This rearrangement joins TRBV24-1 to TRBJ2-2, with 9 bases matching TRBD1. The CDR3 DNA reads TGTGCCACCAGTGATTCGGGACAGGGATATCCCGGGGAGCTGTTTTTT. Residues: CATSDSGQGYPGELFF.